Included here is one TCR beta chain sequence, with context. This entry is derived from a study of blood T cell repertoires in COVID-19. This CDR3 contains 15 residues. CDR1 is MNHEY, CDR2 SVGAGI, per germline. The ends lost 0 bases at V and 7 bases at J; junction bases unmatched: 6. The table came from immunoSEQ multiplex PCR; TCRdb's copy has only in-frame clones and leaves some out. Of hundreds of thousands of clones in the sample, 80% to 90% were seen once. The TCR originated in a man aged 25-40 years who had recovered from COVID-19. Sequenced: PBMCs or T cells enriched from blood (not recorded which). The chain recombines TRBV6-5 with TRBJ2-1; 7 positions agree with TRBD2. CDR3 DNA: TGTGCCAGCAGTTACTCGGCGGGAGTGGGAAATGAGCAGTTCTTC. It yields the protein CASSYSAGVGNEQFF.